These T cell receptor beta chains were read from a single sample in a study of blood T cell repertoires in COVID-19. Measured with immunoSEQ multiplex PCR; TCRdb has only the in-frame clones, and not every one. This sample yields 200,000 to 250,000 clones, of which approximately 90% are seen a single time; around 0.8% belongs to the top ten. Material for sequencing was PBMCs or T cells enriched from blood (not recorded which). Source of these receptors: a man aged 45-65 years who had been exposed to COVID-19. Both conserved end residues are part of each CDR3. Each record gives: clone size, V gene, D gene, J gene, CDR3 protein, CDR3 DNA. A D gene is named only where the DNA matches it firmly. Clone size is stated in some rows and not others, as once, few, many or a class when expanded.

-	TRBV5-4	-	TRBJ1-4	CASSFGGAGEKLFF	TGTGCCAGCAGCTTTGGGGGGGCTGGGGAAAAACTGTTTTTT
-	TRBV2	-	TRBJ1-2	CASVIRVYGYTF	TGTGCCAGCGTCATACGGGTGTATGGCTACACCTTC
-	TRBV7-9	-	TRBJ2-7	CASSLVRYEQYF	TGTGCCAGCAGCTTAGTTCGGTACGAGCAGTACTTC
-	TRBV2	TRBD1	TRBJ2-1	CASSRTGNNEQFF	TGTGCCAGCAGTAGGACAGGTAACAATGAGCAGTTCTTC
-	TRBV18	TRBD2	TRBJ2-5	CASSPTSGGETQYF	TGTGCCAGCTCACCGACTAGCGGTGGAGAGACCCAGTACTTC
-	TRBV5-1	TRBD1	TRBJ2-7	CASSLPGTAVIYEQYF	TGCGCCAGCAGCCTACCCGGGACAGCCGTAATCTACGAGCAGTACTTC
-	TRBV11-2	-	TRBJ1-5	CASSLGQNQPQHF	TGTGCCAGCAGCTTAGGACAGAATCAGCCCCAGCATTTT
-	TRBV3-1/TRBV3-2	TRBD1	TRBJ1-1	CASSQTDRVVAEAFF	TGTGCCAGCAGCCAAACGGACAGGGTGGTCGCTGAAGCTTTCTTT
-	TRBV9	TRBD1	TRBJ1-1	CASSVGGQLNTEAFF	TGTGCCAGCAGCGTAGGGGGACAGCTAAACACTGAAGCTTTCTTT
-	TRBV11-2	-	TRBJ1-5	CASSRSVNQPQHF	TGTGCCAGCAGCCGGTCTGTCAATCAGCCCCAGCATTTT
few	TRBV4-1	-	TRBJ1-3	CASSGDGYFSGNTIYF	TGCGCCAGCAGCGGAGATGGATATTTCTCTGGAAACACCATATATTTT
-	TRBV11-3	TRBD1	TRBJ1-4	CASSSGTDNEKLFF	TGTGCCAGCAGCTCCGGGACAGATAATGAAAAACTGTTTTTT
-	TRBV19	TRBD1	TRBJ1-1	CASLLTGGTTEAFF	TGTGCCAGCCTATTGACAGGGGGAACCACTGAAGCTTTCTTT
-	TRBV11-3	TRBD1	TRBJ2-3	CASSSRQGAGDTQYF	TGTGCCAGCAGCTCTAGACAGGGGGCTGGAGATACGCAGTATTTT
-	TRBV21-1	-	TRBJ2-1	CASAARGDYNEQFF	TGTGCCAGCGCCGCGCGGGGGGATTACAATGAGCAGTTCTTC
once	TRBV12-3/TRBV12-4	TRBD1	TRBJ1-1	CASSKYRGTEAFF	TGTGCCAGCAGTAAATACAGGGGGACTGAAGCTTTCTTT
-	TRBV18	TRBD1	TRBJ2-2	CASSEGQITGELFF	TGTGCCAGCTCAGAGGGACAGATCACCGGGGAGCTGTTTTTT
-	TRBV5-1	-	TRBJ1-5	CASSPGQYNQPQHF	TGCGCCAGCAGCCCAGGACAGTACAATCAGCCCCAGCATTTT
-	TRBV19	TRBD1	TRBJ2-1	CASSRTGGSYNEQFF	TGTGCCAGTAGTAGGACAGGGGGCTCCTACAATGAGCAGTTCTTC
-	TRBV21-1	-	TRBJ2-2	CASSAYPGGTGELFF	TGTGCCAGCAGCGCATACCCAGGGGGCACCGGGGAGCTGTTTTTT
-	TRBV19	-	TRBJ1-5	CASIRYAGAGGNQPQHF	TGTGCCAGTATCCGGTATGCGGGGGCTGGGGGCAATCAGCCCCAGCATTTT
-	TRBV14	TRBD1	TRBJ1-1	CASSPRDRGRPEAFF	TGTGCCAGCAGCCCAAGGGACAGGGGGCGACCTGAAGCTTTCTTT
-	TRBV19	-	TRBJ1-2	CASSITGVSNYGYTF	TGTGCCAGTAGTATAACAGGAGTCTCTAACTATGGCTACACCTTC
-	TRBV5-1	TRBD1	TRBJ2-7	CASRPGQGAGTQYF	TGCGCCAGCAGACCGGGACAGGGGGCTGGAACGCAGTACTTC
-	TRBV12-3/TRBV12-4	-	TRBJ1-3	CASSKFSGNTIYF	TGTGCCAGCAGCAAATTCTCTGGAAACACCATATATTTT
-	TRBV15	TRBD1	TRBJ2-4	CATSADRVYDIQYF	TGTGCCACCAGCGCGGACAGGGTGTACGACATTCAGTACTTC
-	TRBV10-1	TRBD2	TRBJ2-2	CASSDPGTSAFEELFF	TGCGCCAGCAGTGACCCCGGGACTAGTGCCTTCGAGGAGCTGTTTTTT
-	TRBV9	TRBD1	TRBJ1-5	CASSVGQGGNQPQHF	TGTGCCAGCAGCGTGGGACAGGGAGGCAATCAGCCCCAGCATTTT
-	TRBV5-1	-	TRBJ2-1	CASSLDSPVNEQFF	TGCGCCAGCAGCTTGGACTCCCCCGTTAATGAGCAGTTCTTC
few	TRBV5-6	TRBD1	TRBJ1-1	CASSFGTAIEAFF	TGTGCCAGCAGCTTTGGGACAGCAATTGAAGCTTTCTTT
-	TRBV28	TRBD1	TRBJ2-2	CASSFARGYTGELFF	TGTGCCAGCAGTTTCGCCAGGGGGTACACCGGGGAGCTGTTTTTT
once	TRBV7-9	-	TRBJ2-1	CASSSFGAPGNEQFF	TGTGCCAGCAGCTCCTTTGGGGCGCCTGGGAATGAGCAGTTCTTC
-	TRBV5-5	-	TRBJ2-7	CASSRDYEQYF	TGTGCCAGCAGCCGAGACTACGAGCAGTACTTC
-	TRBV9	-	TRBJ2-3	CASSAFTDTQYF	TGTGCCAGCAGCGCGTTCACAGATACGCAGTATTTT
-	TRBV5-4	-	TRBJ1-1	CASSLRANTEAFF	TGTGCCAGCAGCTTGCGAGCGAACACTGAAGCTTTCTTT